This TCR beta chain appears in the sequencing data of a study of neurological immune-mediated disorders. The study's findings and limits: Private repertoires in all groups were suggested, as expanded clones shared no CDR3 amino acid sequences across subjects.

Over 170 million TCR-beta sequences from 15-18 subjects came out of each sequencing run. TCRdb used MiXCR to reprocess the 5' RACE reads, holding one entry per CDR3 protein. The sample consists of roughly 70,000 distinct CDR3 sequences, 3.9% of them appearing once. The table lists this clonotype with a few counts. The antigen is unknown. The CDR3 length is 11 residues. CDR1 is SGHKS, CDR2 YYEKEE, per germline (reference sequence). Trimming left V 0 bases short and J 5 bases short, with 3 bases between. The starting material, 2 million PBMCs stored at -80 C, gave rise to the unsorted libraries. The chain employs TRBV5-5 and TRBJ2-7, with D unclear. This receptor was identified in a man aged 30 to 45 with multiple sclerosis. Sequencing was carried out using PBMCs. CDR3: CASSLANEQYF. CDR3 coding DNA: TGTGCCAGCAGCTTGGCCAACGAGCAGTACTTC.